Below are 8 T cell receptor beta chains sequenced from a single sample in a study of cytomegalovirus exposure and HLA in healthy donors. Use of 60 Vbeta and 13 Jbeta primers characterized the PCR. Repertoires were generated with immunoSEQ multiplex PCR, while TCRdb's copy carries only in-frame clones and drops some. The repertoire holds 150,000 or so clones, with about 68% as singletons. Sequences were obtained from PBMCs. These TCRs come from a man aged 25-40 years in good health and CMV-seronegative.

Note on this clone: This sample includes further DNA sequences coding for the same CDR3. This chain joins TRBV5-1 and TRBJ2-7, with a possible D match to TRBD2 (7 bases). V lost 0 bases and J 5 bases, leaving 9 bases between the germline ends. CDR1 is SGHRS and CDR2 is YFSETQ in the germline V gene. The CDR3 covers 13 residues. The CDR3 here is CASSLGGGNEQYF. The DNA of the CDR3 is TGCGCCAGCAGCTTGGGGGGGGGCAACGAGCAGTACTTC.

This chain connects TRBV29-1 to TRBJ1-5, with D maybe TRBD1 (6 bases). CDR3 length: 13 residues. Germline-derived CDR1 and CDR2 are SQVTM and ANQGSEA. V was pared by 4 bases and J by 3 bases, with 10 bases between. The CDR3 region is CSVGQGSNQPQHF. CDR3 DNA sequence: TGCAGCGTTGGGCAGGGGTCCAATCAGCCCCAGCATTTT.

A remark on this clone: The junction does not match germline at one end; this may be a read error. The DNA of the CDR3 is TGTGCCAGTAGTAAAACAACGGGTGGTTCACCCCTCAACTTT. Its translation: CASSKTTGGSPLNF. The chain carries TRBV19 and TRBJ1-6; D is unclear. The CDR3 is 14 amino acids. Looked up from germline, CDR1 is LNHDA and CDR2 is SQIVND (reference sequence).

This chain's CDR3 is CASSLRLAGGGEQFF. The CDR3 DNA follows: TGTGCCAGCAGCTTACGACTAGCGGGGGGTGGTGAGCAGTTCTTC. The chain employs TRBV7-9 and TRBJ2-1; TRBD2 agrees at 13 bases. This CDR3 comprises 15 residues. V gave up 2 bases and J gave up 9 bases; unmatched junction bases: 4. Germline V gene sequence: CDR1 SEHNR, CDR2 FQNEAQ (reference sequence).

The V gene is TRBV10-3, the J gene TRBJ2-5; D is possibly TRBD2 (6 bases). The CDR3 covers 14 residues. The ends were cut back, 3 bases at V and 5 bases at J, with 13 bases in the middle. Germline V gives CDR1 ENHRY, CDR2 SYGVKD. The CDR3 spells CAISERGGMETQYF. As DNA, the CDR3 is TGTGCCATCAGTGAAAGGGGCGGGATGGAGACCCAGTACTTC.

The rearrangement uses TRBV27 and TRBJ1-5, with D possibly TRBD1 on 6 matching bases. The V end was cut by 5 bases, the J end by 2 bases, with 19 bases between. Per the germline V gene, CDR1 is MNHEY and CDR2 is SMNVEV (reference sequence). CDR3 length: 17 amino acids. CDR3 loop: CASSLQGRGDGNQPQHF. CDR3 nucleotide sequence: TGTGCCAGCAGTCTACAGGGACGGGGTGATGGCAATCAGCCCCAGCATTTT.

CDR3 residues: CASSLGDRVGEQYF. DNA of the CDR3: TGTGCCAGCAGCTTGGGGGACAGGGTTGGAGAGCAGTACTTC. This chain joins TRBV5-6 and TRBJ2-7; 9 bases map to TRBD1. CDR3 length: 14 amino acids. The germline gives CDR1 SGHDT, CDR2 YYEEEE. The junction had 5 bases not matched to a gene; V was cut back by 0 bases and J by 7 bases.

This chain links TRBV5-6 with TRBJ2-7, with TRBD1 matching 11 bases. Germline CDR1 reads SGHDT; CDR2 reads YYEEEE. The ends lost 4 bases at V and 4 bases at J; junction bases unmatched: 4. The length of the CDR3 is 14 residues. In DNA, the CDR3 is TGTGCCAGCAGCCGGGACAGGGGGGTATACGAGCAGTACTTC. The encoded protein is CASSRDRGVYEQYF.